A selection of T cell receptor beta chains follows, all from one sample in a study of cytomegalovirus exposure and HLA in healthy donors. Some clones are missing from TCRdb's copy, which holds only in-frame ones; the method was immunoSEQ multiplex PCR. The data contain more than 100,000 clones, more than 75% of them singletons. Sequenced material: PBMCs. The receptors shown here come from a woman between 18 and 29 years old in good health and CMV-seropositive. Each CDR3 is given with its conserved first and last residue. The D gene is left open where the match is weak.

d_gene	v_gene	j_gene	CDR3aa
TRBD1	TRBV7-8	TRBJ2-1	CASSADRGYDEQFF
-	TRBV7-2	TRBJ2-1	CASSNDHSSYNEQFF
TRBD1	TRBV5-1	TRBJ2-7	CASSFTGDRDEQYF
-	TRBV2	TRBJ1-2	CASPQVLYQESTF
-	TRBV19	TRBJ2-3	CASSIDLEATDTQYF
TRBD2	TRBV19	TRBJ2-4	CASSVLAGGLAKNIQYF
-	TRBV30	TRBJ1-5	CAWRDQGNQPQHF
-	TRBV2	TRBJ1-1	CASSTQGNTEAFF
-	TRBV5-4	TRBJ1-3	CASSSQGTKDIIYF
-	TRBV30	TRBJ2-7	CAWSVGGYEQYF
TRBD1	TRBV6-5	TRBJ1-1	CASSPRGPLNAEAFF
TRBD1	TRBV5-4	TRBJ1-4	CASSLGGQGAEKLFF
-	TRBV21-1	TRBJ1-4	CASNPGQKLFF
-	TRBV6-1	TRBJ1-1	CASTLRRGSDTEAFF
-	TRBV12-2	TRBJ1-1	CASRSRQGDTEAFF
-	TRBV2	TRBJ1-4	CASSESGQIYEKLFF
TRBD2	TRBV4-1	TRBJ2-3	CASSQGLAGFTDTQYF
-	TRBV28	TRBJ1-2	CASSLQNYGYTF
-	TRBV19	TRBJ1-3	CASSIDVPRGLSSGNTIYF
TRBD1	TRBV10-3	TRBJ2-7	CAINGQGDEQYF
-	TRBV5-1	TRBJ1-1	CASSKDLRDTEAFF
TRBD2	TRBV27	TRBJ2-3	CASSLYPGLAQDTQYF
TRBD2	TRBV7-9	TRBJ2-5	CASSPKGLAGVEQYF
-	TRBV6-1	-	CAAAGRPYEQYF
TRBD2	TRBV5-6	TRBJ2-1	CASSLTSGMLDEQFF
-	TRBV18	TRBJ2-7	CASSPYGRGAGYEQYF
TRBD2	TRBV5-1	TRBJ2-1	CASSSSGMSYNEQFF
TRBD2	TRBV13	TRBJ2-1	CASSSREAYNEQFF
-	TRBV4-1	TRBJ1-3	CASSQPRLISGNTIYF
-	TRBV7-8	TRBJ2-3	CASSRGSNTDTQYF
TRBD2	TRBV5-1	TRBJ2-1	CASSLRLAGGHNEQFF